This T cell receptor (beta chain) was obtained from a study of shared clonotypes between healthy human individuals. Germline assignment: CDR1 SGHTA and CDR2 FQGNSA. V was pared by 4 bases and J by 7 bases, with 14 bases of the junction left unmatched. The CDR3 length is 17 residues. The repertoire was sequenced with immunoSEQ multiplex PCR; TCRdb's copy has only in-frame clones and lacks some. The sample includes fewer than 1.6 million clones, approximately 98.5% of them seen just once. The V gene is TRBV7-2, the J gene TRBJ2-1, with TRBD2 matching over 9 bases. Sequenced input: naive CD4+ T cells sorted from blood. Subset described: CD45RA+ positively selected. The TCR sequence derives from a man aged 25 to 40 in good health. The CDR3 DNA is TGTGCCAGCAGCTCCCTTCTTCTGGCGGGAGGGAAGAATGAGCAGTTCTTC. Its translation is CASSSLLLAGGKNEQFF.